The rows below give T cell receptor beta chains drawn from one sample of a study of Ad26.COV2.S vaccination and SARS-CoV-2 variants. Sequencing used immunoSEQ multiplex PCR; TCRdb keeps in-frame clones, though not all of them. The data contain around 450,000 clones, about nine tenths of them singletons. This specimen consisted of peripheral blood, obtained in a trial of Ad26.COV2.S vaccine versus placebo. Source of these receptors: a person between 18 and 59 years old who received the Ad26.COV2.S COVID-19 vaccine or a placebo. The CDR3 runs from the conserved cysteine through the conserved F or W. Fields, in order: V gene, D gene, J gene, clone size, CDR3 DNA, CDR3 protein. A D gene is named only where the DNA matches it firmly. The size of a clone is reported for some rows only, either as once, few or many, or as a class for expanded clones.

>TRBV4-1|.|TRBJ1-2|.
TGCGCCAGCAGCCAAGAGGCAGGAGCTAACTATGGCTACACCTTC
CASSQEAGANYGYTF
>TRBV7-9|TRBD2|TRBJ2-7|.
TGTGCCAGCAGCTTACCTAGCGGGAGGGCATACTACGAGCAGTACTTC
CASSLPSGRAYYEQYF
>TRBV11-3|.|TRBJ1-1|.
TGTGCCAGCAGCCCCGGGCGGGGGCAGGCTCTCTCGAACACTGAAGCTTTCTTT
CASSPGRGQALSNTEAFF
>TRBV28|.|TRBJ1-4|.
TGTGCCAGCAGGCAGGGTGGAACTAATGAAAAACTGTTTTTT
CASRQGGTNEKLFF
>TRBV28|.|TRBJ1-1|once
TGTGCCAGCAGTCATCCGACAGAATTGAACACTGAAGCTTTCTTT
CASSHPTELNTEAFF
>TRBV11-2|TRBD2|TRBJ2-1|.
TGTGCCAGCAGCCCCAGGGAGGGGTCCTACAATGAGCAGTTCTTC
CASSPREGSYNEQFF
>TRBV28|.|TRBJ2-7|.
TGTGCCAGCAGTTCGGCGGCCGGATCACCCTACGAGCAGTACTTC
CASSSAAGSPYEQYF
>TRBV2|.|TRBJ1-5|.
TGTGCCAGCAGTGAAGAGGCAGGGATTCAGCCCCAGCATTTT
CASSEEAGIQPQHF
>TRBV6-2/TRBV6-3|.|TRBJ2-1|.
TGTGCCAGCGGCCGGGACCCCAACTACAATGAGCAGTTCTTC
CASGRDPNYNEQFF
>TRBV5-5|.|TRBJ1-3|.
TGTGCCAGCAGCCCCTTATACTCTGGAAACACCATATATTTT
CASSPLYSGNTIYF
>TRBV7-3|TRBD1|TRBJ2-1|.
TGTGCCAGCAGCTTAGGACAGGGGGACAATGAGCAGTTCTTC
CASSLGQGDNEQFF
>TRBV7-9|TRBD1|TRBJ1-1|.
TGTGCCAGCAGCCAACAGGGGATTACTGAAGCTTTCTTT
CASSQQGITEAFF
>TRBV18|.|TRBJ2-1|.
TGTGCCAGCTCCTACGGACACCCGAGCTACAATGAGCAGTTCTTC
CASSYGHPSYNEQFF
>TRBV7-9|.|TRBJ2-3|.
TGTGCCAGCAGCGCTTCCACGGGCCGTCACAGCACAGATACGCAGTATTTT
CASSASTGRHSTDTQYF
>TRBV2|TRBD1|TRBJ1-5|few
TGTGCCAGCACACGGACAGGCTCCAATCAGCCCCAGCATTTT
CASTRTGSNQPQHF
>TRBV10-3|TRBD2|TRBJ2-1|.
TGTGCCATCAGTATGGGACTAGGCACCTACAATGAGCAGTTCTTC
CAISMGLGTYNEQFF
>TRBV5-5|.|TRBJ2-3|few
TGTGCCAGCAGACGGTCCACAGATACGCAGTATTTT
CASRRSTDTQYF